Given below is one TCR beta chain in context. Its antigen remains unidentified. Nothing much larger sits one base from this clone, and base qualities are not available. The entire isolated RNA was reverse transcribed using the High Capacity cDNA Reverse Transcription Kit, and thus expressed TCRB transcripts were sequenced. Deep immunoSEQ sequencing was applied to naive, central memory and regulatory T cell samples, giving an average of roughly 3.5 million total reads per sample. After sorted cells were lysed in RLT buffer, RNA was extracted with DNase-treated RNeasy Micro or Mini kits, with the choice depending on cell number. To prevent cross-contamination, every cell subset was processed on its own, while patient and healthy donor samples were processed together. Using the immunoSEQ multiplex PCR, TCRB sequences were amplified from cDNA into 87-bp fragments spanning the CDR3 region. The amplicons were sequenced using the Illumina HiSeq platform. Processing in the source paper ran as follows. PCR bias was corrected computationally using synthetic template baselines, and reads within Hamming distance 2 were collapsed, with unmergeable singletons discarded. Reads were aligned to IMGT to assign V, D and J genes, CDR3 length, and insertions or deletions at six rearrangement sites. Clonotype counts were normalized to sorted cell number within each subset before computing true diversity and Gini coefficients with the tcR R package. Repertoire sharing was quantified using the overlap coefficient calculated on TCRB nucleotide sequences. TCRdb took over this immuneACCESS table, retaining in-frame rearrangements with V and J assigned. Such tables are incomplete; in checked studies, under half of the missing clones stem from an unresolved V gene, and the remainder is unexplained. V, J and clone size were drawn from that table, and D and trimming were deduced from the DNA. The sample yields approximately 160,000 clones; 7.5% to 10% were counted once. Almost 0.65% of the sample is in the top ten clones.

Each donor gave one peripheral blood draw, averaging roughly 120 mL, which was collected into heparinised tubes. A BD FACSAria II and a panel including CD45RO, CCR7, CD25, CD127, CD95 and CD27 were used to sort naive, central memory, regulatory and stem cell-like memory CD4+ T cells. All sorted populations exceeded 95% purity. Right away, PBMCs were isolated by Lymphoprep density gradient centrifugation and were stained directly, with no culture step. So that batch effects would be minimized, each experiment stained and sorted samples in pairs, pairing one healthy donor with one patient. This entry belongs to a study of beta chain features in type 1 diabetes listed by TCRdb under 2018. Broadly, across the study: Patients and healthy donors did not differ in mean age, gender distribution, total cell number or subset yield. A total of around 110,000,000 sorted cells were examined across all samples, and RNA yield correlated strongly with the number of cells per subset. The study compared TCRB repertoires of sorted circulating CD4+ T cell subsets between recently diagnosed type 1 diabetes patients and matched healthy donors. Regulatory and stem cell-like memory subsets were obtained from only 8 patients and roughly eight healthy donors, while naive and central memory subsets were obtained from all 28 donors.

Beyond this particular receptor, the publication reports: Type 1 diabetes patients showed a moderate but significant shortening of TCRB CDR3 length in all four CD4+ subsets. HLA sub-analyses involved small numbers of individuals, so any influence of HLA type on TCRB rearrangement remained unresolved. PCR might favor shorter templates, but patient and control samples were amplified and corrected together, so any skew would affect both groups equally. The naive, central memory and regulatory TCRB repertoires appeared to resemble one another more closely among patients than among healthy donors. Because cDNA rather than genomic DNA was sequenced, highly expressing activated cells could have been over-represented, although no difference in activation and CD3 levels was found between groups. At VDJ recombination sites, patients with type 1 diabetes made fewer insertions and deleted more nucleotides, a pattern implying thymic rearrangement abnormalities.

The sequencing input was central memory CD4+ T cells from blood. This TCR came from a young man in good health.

CDR3 sequence: CASRATGVLVYGYTF. The DNA sequence is given as TGTGCCAGCAGAGCGACAGGGGTTCTCGTCTATGGCTACACCTTC. The chain joins TRBV6-1 to TRBJ1-2; the central 8 bases match TRBD1. V has 6 bases trimmed and J has 4 bases trimmed; junction bases matching no gene number 10. The germline V gene specifies MNHNS as CDR1 and SASEGT as CDR2. Counted from cysteine to phenylalanine, this CDR3 has 15 amino acids. Only the CDR3 portion is preserved as DNA: 45 bases, with reading frame beginning at the first base.